These 18 T cell receptor beta chains were all obtained from the same sample, sequenced in a study of blood T cells in healthy people across ages. The second PCR ran about 6 to 11 cycles with a sample-barcoded 5' primer and J-beta primers. MiXCR, run by TCRdb on the 5' RACE reads, gives a single entry per CDR3 protein. The data contain over a million distinct CDR3 sequences, about 45% of them singletons. Sequencing used blood. The receptor set was obtained from a woman under 30 in good health.

The chain combines TRBV11-1 with TRBJ2-1; D might be TRBD1 (5 bases). V lost 1 base and J lost 0, with 10 bases in between. The V gene's germline CDR1 is SGHAT and CDR2 FQDESV (reference sequence). This CDR3 is built from 16 residues. The CDR3 sequence is CASSLGGAISYNEQFF. The CDR3 DNA is TGTGCCAGCAGCTTAGGTGGGGCCATCTCCTACAATGAGCAGTTCTTC. The complete variable domain, with remaining parts taken from reference TRBV11-1 and TRBJ2-1, reads EAEVAQSPRYKITEKSQAVAFWCDPISGHATLYWYRQILGQGPELLVQFQDESVVDDSQLPKDRFSAERLKGVDSTLKIQPAELGDSAMYLCASSLGGAISYNEQFFGPGTRLTVL.

The chain employs TRBV6-6 and TRBJ2-1; D unresolved. Trimming took 8 bases from V and 15 from J, leaving 20 bases between them. CDR3 length: 12 residues. Germline V gene data show CDR1 as MNHNY and CDR2 as SVGAGI (reference sequence). This CDR3 is CASSGQARLRFF. The CDR3 DNA follows: TGTGCCAGCTCTGGCCAAGCCCGTCTGCGGTTCTTC.

The rearrangement joins TRBV5-1 to TRBJ2-5, with 10 bases that match TRBD2. The CDR3 runs to 16 residues. Trimming took 2 bases from V and 0 from J; bases not matched to a gene: 4. CDR1 and CDR2 from the germline V gene are SGHRS and YFSETQ. The CDR3 is CASSFPLAGDQETQYF. The CDR3 DNA sequence: TGCGCCAGCAGCTTCCCGCTAGCGGGGGACCAAGAGACCCAGTACTTC.

The rearrangement links TRBV5-4 to TRBJ2-7; 10 bases match TRBD2. Germline V gene data show CDR1 as SGHNT and CDR2 as YYREEE (reference sequence). This CDR3 is built from 14 residues. With 4 bases clipped from V and 5 bases from J, the junction kept 6 bases outside the gene matches. CDR3 residues: CASSVGLAPNEQYF. The CDR3 coding sequence is TGTGCCAGCAGCGTGGGACTAGCGCCCAACGAGCAGTACTTC.

Points on this clonotype: A much larger clone differs from this one at a single base, so this may be a read error. The V call is TRBV29-1, the J call TRBJ2-7; D is undetermined. The CDR3 is made up of 12 amino acids. The ends were cut back, 4 bases at V and 2 bases at J, with 9 bases in the middle. Germline CDR1 is SQVTM and CDR2 is ANQGSEA. This chain's CDR3 is CSVGPGPYEQYF. CDR3 in DNA: TGCAGCGTTGGCCCGGGCCCCTACGAGCAGTACTTC.

The V and J genes are TRBV7-9 and TRBJ2-1; 9 nucleotides match TRBD2. The germline V gene encodes CDR1 SEHNR and CDR2 FQNEAQ (reference sequence). Losses at the gene ends were 5 bases for V and 6 bases for J; bases not matched to a gene: 5. The CDR3 loop spans 14 amino acids. CDR3 sequence reads: CASSARLAVNEQFF. The DNA for the CDR3 is TGTGCCAGCAGCGCCAGACTAGCGGTCAATGAGCAGTTCTTC.

The chain joins TRBV20-1 to TRBJ2-3; D might be TRBD2 (7 bases). This CDR3 has 17 amino acids. Germline V gives CDR1 DFQATT, CDR2 SNEGSKA (reference sequence). Trimming stripped 0 bases from V and 2 bases from J, with 18 bases between. The CDR3 here is CSARDVEGGLNTDTQYF. The CDR3 DNA reads as TGCAGTGCTAGAGACGTCGAGGGGGGGTTAAACACAGATACGCAGTATTTT.

The gene calls are TRBV7-2 and TRBJ2-1; D tentatively reads TRBD1 or TRBD2 (6 bases each). V was pared by 5 bases and J by 2 bases, with 19 bases between. The CDR3 is 17 amino acids. CDR1 is SGHTA, CDR2 FQGNSA, per germline. The CDR3 here is CASSRRGGRGPYNEQFF. The DNA for the CDR3 is TGTGCCAGCAGCCGAAGGGGTGGACGGGGGCCCTACAATGAGCAGTTCTTC.

This clonotype turned up a few times. The V call is TRBV5-1, the J call TRBJ2-5; maybe TRBD1 (6 bases). CDR3 length: 16 residues. The V gene's germline CDR1 is SGHRS and CDR2 YFSETQ. V shed 3 bases and J shed 11 bases, with 26 bases lying between them. Here the CDR3 reads CASSSYDRSRDDEQYF. CDR3 nucleotides: TGCGCCAGCAGCTCGTATGACAGGAGTAGAGATGATGAGCAGTACTTC.

This clonotype was seen once. V usage is TRBV6-2 or TRBV6-3 and J usage is TRBJ1-2; TRBD1 aligns across 12 bases. This CDR3 is built from 15 residues. Germline CDR1 and CDR2: MNHEY and SVGEGT. V trimming: 6 bases; J trimming: 3 bases; junction bases outside the gene matches: 5. CDR3 nucleotide sequence: TGTGCCAGCAGATCCGGGACAGGGGGCCACTATGGCTACACCTTC. Its protein product is CASRSGTGGHYGYTF.

This clonotype appeared a few times. The chain is built from TRBV4-3 and TRBJ1-2; no firm D call. Trimming stripped 2 bases from V and 3 bases from J, with 13 bases between. CDR3 length: 15 residues. Germline CDR1 is LGHNA and CDR2 is YSLEER. The CDR3 protein is CASSQRPRDDYGYTF. As DNA, the CDR3 is TGCGCCAGCAGCCAACGACCGAGAGACGACTATGGCTACACCTTC.

The chain recombines TRBV24-1 with TRBJ2-3, with D possibly matching TRBD2 (5 bases). The germline V gene encodes CDR1 KGHDR and CDR2 SFDVKD. The CDR3 loop spans 14 amino acids. Trimming took off 3 bases at V and 5 bases at J, with 11 bases between the two ends. The DNA of the CDR3 is TGTGCCACCAGTGATCGGGGTGGGAAAGATACGCAGTATTTT. Translation gives CATSDRGGKDTQYF.

V gene TRBV28 combines with J gene TRBJ1-1; the D is unclear. Trimming removed 2 bases at V and 7 bases at J, with 8 bases between. The CDR3 runs 12 residues. Germline-derived CDR1 and CDR2 are MDHEN and SYDVKM. The CDR3 nucleotides read TGTGCCAGCAGTTTAGGCAGACATGAAGCTTTCTTT. Its protein is CASSLGRHEAFF. Filled out from reference TRBV28 and TRBJ1-1, the complete variable domain reads DVKVTQSSRYLVKRTGEKVFLECVQDMDHENMFWYRQDPGLGLRLIYFSYDVKMKEKGDIPEGYSVSREKKERFSLILESASTNQTSMYLCASSLGRHEAFFGQGTRLTVV.

J is TRBJ2-7 and V is TRBV5-6; TRBD1 matches at 9 bases. The J call may be in error: the DNA end matches TRBJ2-5 better. This CDR3 has 14 residues. Germline lookup yields CDR1 SGHDT and CDR2 YYEEEE. CDR3 residues: CASSVDRGKETQYF. The CDR3, as DNA: TGTGCCAGCAGCGTTGACAGGGGGAAAGAGACCCAGTACTTC.

This sequence joins TRBV10-3 and TRBJ1-2; 8 nucleotides match TRBD1. The germline gives CDR1 ENHRY, CDR2 SYGVKD. CDR3 length: 17 residues. V was clipped by 0 bases and J by 2 bases; unmatched bases: 8. The DNA of the CDR3 is TGTGCCATCAGTGAGTCATTGGGACAGGTCCTGAACTATGGCTACACCTTC. Translating it yields CAISESLGQVLNYGYTF.

Regarding this clonotype: The junction departs from the called germline gene at one end, perhaps through a read error. This chain joins TRBV7-3 and TRBJ2-3; TRBD2 agrees at 9 bases. The CDR3 totals 16 residues. Germline V gene data show CDR1 as SGHTA and CDR2 as FQGTGA. The CDR3: CANSHRTSADTDTQYF. The CDR3 nucleotides read TGTGCCAACAGCCATCGGACTAGCGCAGACACAGATACGCAGTATTTT.

The chain uses TRBV4-1 and TRBJ1-5, with D unresolved. The CDR3 spans 14 residues. CDR1 and CDR2 from the germline V gene are MGHRA and YSYEKL. V was pared by 4 bases and J by 1 base, with 8 bases between. Here the CDR3 DNA reads TGCGCCAGCAGCCCGAGGCGGAGCAATCAGCCCCAGCATTTT. Its translation: CASSPRRSNQPQHF.

The chain has TRBV5-1 and TRBJ2-1; D gene ambiguous. Gene TRBJ2-7 matches the end of the DNA better, so the J call may be wrong. Germline CDR1 SGHRS, CDR2 YFSETQ. This CDR3 is 14 amino acids long. CDR3: CASSPAGTPYEQYF. The CDR3 DNA sequence: TGCGCCAGCAGCCCGGCAGGAACTCCCTACGAGCAGTACTTC.